Here is one TCR beta chain with its context. The antigen it binds to is not known. Per-nucleotide qualities are absent, and no much larger clonotype sits a single base away. The CDR3 regions of human TCRbeta chains were analyzed by immunosequencing. Per the authors' processing: TCRs in the repertoires were matched against a reference library of SARS-CoV-2-specific TCRs that had been generated with the MIRA antigen-specificity platform. Breadth was defined as the fraction of unique TCRs that were SARS-CoV-2-associated, and depth was defined as the fraction of total T cells that were SARS-CoV-2-associated. Using the MIRA data, every spike-specific TCR was mapped to the spike region that the TCR reacted to and assigned to either a CD4 or a CD8 class. Log10-transformed breadth and depth values were compared by one-way ANOVA with Sidak's multiple comparisons tests. This immuneACCESS table, as held by TCRdb, lists in-frame sequences with V and J called but not all clones. Of the missing ones, under half trace to an unresolved V gene in checked studies; the others have no known cause. Clone size and V and J calls were adopted from that table, with D and trimming inferred from the DNA. Counted in this sample were approximately 300,000 clones; approximately 94% of them appeared once. The ten top clones hold less than 0.6% of the sample.

The sample's time point label, decoded: about 28 days (+/-7) after the second vaccine dose. Because spike-specific TCR depth and breadth did not differ between the two schedules, AZD1222 recipients who got a second dose at roughly 4 weeks were pooled with those who got a second dose at roughly 12 weeks. Samples from vaccinated people were obtained from the UK trials COV001 and COV002, which included a single-blind randomized controlled phase 2/3 trial of AZD1222 (ChAdOx1 nCoV-19) in healthy adults. For TCRbeta chain sequencing, PBMC samples were collected from trial participants at day 0 and at day 28 after the second dose. The data originate from a study of T cell responses to AZD1222 COVID-19 vaccine (dated by TCRdb to 2020 to 2023). Study-wide context: A total of 230 to 250 trial participants underwent TCR sequencing, of whom about 200 had received two doses of AZD1222 and 26 had received two doses of the MenACWY control vaccine. Enrollment into the trials was organized by age into subgroups of 18-55, 56-69 and 70-plus years, and those subgroups contained roughly 150, 30 and 60 TCR-sequenced participants, respectively. What the work shows at the level of the full study, not this receptor alone: Spike-specific TCR breadth and depth rose significantly after two AZD1222 doses compared with day 0 and with MenACWY recipients. Conclusions about previously exposed vaccinees are limited, since just a handful of AZD1222 recipients were seropositive for SARS-CoV-2 at baseline. Vaccine-associated CD4 TCRs spanned the whole spike protein, with dominant responses in regions 160-218 and 743-854. Because no samples from the day 14 peak response were available, repertoires could be characterized only after the peak T cell response. Epitopes outside the regions mutated in the B.1.351 and B.1.1.7 variants were reportedly recognized by nearly half of the unique spike-specific TCRs. The 56-69-year group was small, and its depth increase did not reach significance, likely because of low power. Most participants were white British and females outnumbered males, and the authors suggested that clonal diversity may have been underestimated.

Trimming accounts for 3 bases at V and 2 bases at J, while the number of junction bases matched to no gene is 7. Including the terminal cysteine and phenylalanine, the CDR3 comprises 17 residues. Kept here is only the CDR3 DNA, which spans 51 bases and is read in frame from base 1. The germline V gene yields SNHLY for CDR1 and FYNNEI for CDR2. The rearranged segments are TRBV2 and TRBJ2-4; TRBD2 matches 10 bases in the middle. The starting material was peripheral blood, obtained 28 days after the second AZD1222 dose. The TCR sequence derives from an adult who received the AZD1222 COVID-19 vaccine. The nucleotide sequence is TGTGCCAGCAGTGATAGAAGCGGGAGGGCTTCCAAAAACATTCAGTACTTC. It encodes CASSDRSGRASKNIQYF.